One sample yielded the 10 T cell receptor beta chains listed below, sequenced in a study of blood T cell repertoires in COVID-19. Assay used: immunoSEQ multiplex PCR; TCRdb lists only in-frame clones, some missing. Of roughly 220,000 clones detected, 86% appear once; the ten largest clones hold less than 4.5%. Sequencing was performed on PBMCs or T cells enriched from blood (not recorded which). The receptors here all came from a woman aged 40 to 50 with acute COVID-19.

The V and J genes are TRBV30 and TRBJ1-1; D may be TRBD1 (5 bases). The CDR3 sequence is 13 residues long. CDR1 and CDR2 (germline): GTSNPN, SVGIG (reference sequence). V was clipped by 5 bases and J by 1 base, with 11 bases between them. The CDR3 DNA is TGTGCCTGGGCACAGACAGCGAACACTGAAGCTTTCTTT. It is translated as CAWAQTANTEAFF.

The rearrangement links TRBV7-9 to TRBJ2-1; a weak D match, TRBD1 (6 bases). Trimming removed 4 bases from V and 5 bases from J, with 18 bases in between. The CDR3 has 16 residues. Germline V lookup: CDR1 SEHNR, CDR2 FQNEAQ (reference sequence). DNA for the CDR3: TGTGCCAGCAGCTGGTTATCGGGACAAACTGACAATGAGCAGTTCTTC. Translation gives CASSWLSGQTDNEQFF.

The chain couples TRBV25-1 to TRBJ1-1; TRBD1 aligns across 9 bases. With V trimmed by 4 bases and J by 6 bases, 6 bases remained unmatched. Germline CDR1 and CDR2: MGHDK and SYGVNS. The CDR3 is made up of 14 amino acids. The CDR3 DNA reads TGTGCCAGCAGTGGATTCAGACAGGGGGCTGAAGCTTTCTTT. Its translation is CASSGFRQGAEAFF.

The chain uses TRBV27 and TRBJ1-2; 11 nucleotides line up with TRBD1. This CDR3 has 15 amino acids. Trimming cost V 3 bases and J 4 bases; bases outside gene matches: 4. Germline loops: CDR1 MNHEY, CDR2 SMNVEV (reference sequence). Written as DNA, the CDR3 is TGTGCCAGCAGTTTTTCGGGACAGGGGGGCTATGGCTACACCTTC. Protein sequence: CASSFSGQGGYGYTF.

This clone was counted once. The chain carries TRBV2 and TRBJ1-2, with 8 nucleotides matching TRBD1. Germline V lookup: CDR1 SNHLY, CDR2 FYNNEI. The CDR3 runs 13 residues. The J segment lost 8 bases and the V segment lost 3 bases, leaving 5 bases of the junction unmatched. The CDR3 spells CASSEDREVGYTF. In nucleotides, the CDR3 is TGTGCCAGCAGTGAGGACAGGGAGGTCGGCTACACCTTC.

The chain has TRBV19 and TRBJ1-4; 8 nucleotides match TRBD1. The V segment lost 3 bases and the J segment 4 bases; nucleotides outside the gene matches: 4. The CDR3 extends over 15 amino acids. The germline gives CDR1 LNHDA, CDR2 SQIVND (reference sequence). The CDR3 region has the DNA TGTGCCAGTAGTATCCCAGACAGGGGTAATGAAAAACTGTTTTTT. This codes for CASSIPDRGNEKLFF.

The rearrangement joins TRBV19 to TRBJ1-2, with TRBD1 identical over 11 bases. The CDR3 is 16 amino acids. Germline trimming cut 0 bases from V and 3 bases from J; bases unmatched to any gene: 3. The germline V gene has CDR1 LNHDA and CDR2 SQIVND (reference sequence). CDR3 amino acids: CASSIDPGQGDYGYTF. CDR3 DNA: TGTGCCAGTAGTATAGATCCGGGACAGGGGGACTATGGCTACACCTTC. The whole variable domain, filled in from reference TRBV19 and TRBJ1-2, reads DGGITQSPKYLFRKEGQNVTLSCEQNLNHDAMYWYRQDPGQGLRLIYYSQIVNDFQKGDIAEGYSVSREKKESFPLTVTSAQKNPTAFYLCASSIDPGQGDYGYTFGSGTRLTVV.

The genes are TRBV7-2 and TRBJ2-5, with TRBD2 as a possible D gene (5 bases). Germline values: CDR1 SGHTA, CDR2 FQGNSA. The CDR3 contains 16 residues. Trimming cost V 1 base and J 2 bases, with 14 bases left between them. The CDR3 here is CASSLVGGGLQETQYF. In DNA, the CDR3 is TGTGCCAGCAGCTTAGTCGGCGGCGGGTTACAAGAGACCCAGTACTTC.

In its sample, this clone was seen once. The rearrangement links TRBV27 to TRBJ2-5, with D possibly being TRBD1 (6 bases). V was cut by 1 base and J by 5 bases, with 17 bases left in between. Germline assignment: CDR1 MNHEY and CDR2 SMNVEV (reference sequence). The CDR3 has 16 residues. In DNA form, the CDR3 reads TGTGCCAGCAGTTTATTGGCAGGGGTATCCGGGGAGACCCAGTACTTC. The encoded protein is CASSLLAGVSGETQYF.

The chain uses TRBV5-1 and TRBJ2-3; D perhaps matches TRBD1 (5 bases). The germline V and J ends were trimmed by 3 bases and 6 bases, with 11 bases remaining between them. Germline V lookup: CDR1 SGHRS, CDR2 YFSETQ. The CDR3 has 13 amino acids. CDR3 sequence reads: CASSWRSGDTQYF. Written as DNA, the CDR3 is TGCGCCAGCAGCTGGCGTTCAGGGGATACGCAGTATTTT. Based on the CDR3 plus reference TRBV5-1 and TRBJ2-3, the full variable domain is KAGVTQTPRYLIKTRGQQVTLSCSPISGHRSVSWYQQTPGQGLQFLFEYFSETQRNKGNFPGRFSGRQFSNSRSEMNVSTLELGDSALYLCASSWRSGDTQYFGPGTRLTVL.